This TCR beta chain was identified during a study of blood T cell repertoires in COVID-19. In the authors' methods: Quantification of nucleated cells was approximated via reference gene primer amplification. Produced via immunoSEQ multiplex PCR; TCRdb's table is partial and in-frame only. D and trimming come from the DNA, and the V and J calls and clone size come from that table. This sample carries 45,000 to 65,000 clones, 80% to 90% of them seen once, and the ten largest clones take 10% to 15%. Germline CDR1 and CDR2: SNHLY and FYNNEI. This CDR3 is built from 12 residues. The junction had 3 bases not matched to a gene; V was cut back by 7 bases and J by 3 bases.

This chain joins TRBV2 and TRBJ2-7, with 7 bases lining up with TRBD1. Sample: peripheral blood. This sequence originates from a woman of 80 years or more with acute or convalescent COVID-19. Written as DNA, the CDR3 is TGTGCCAGCAACAGACAGGGCTACGAGCAGTACTTC. Residues: CASNRQGYEQYF.